This T cell receptor (beta chain) was obtained from a study of siplizumab effects on memory and regulatory T cells. Concerning this clone itself: Its target is not known.

The study, taken as a whole, reports: Of the proliferating CD4+ or CD8+ clones, roughly 75-97% lacked a naive or memory phenotype that could be assigned.

This CDR3 contains 14 residues. CDR1 ENHRY and CDR2 SYGVKD come from the germline V gene. Deletions cut 4 bases from V and 4 bases from J, with 12 bases between. Profiled with immunoSEQ multiplex PCR; TCRdb holds only in-frame clones, not every one. The sample shows about 69,000 clones, 75% to 90% of them seen only once. The chain carries TRBV10-3 and TRBJ2-3, with a tentative D call TRBD1 (6 bases). The sample consisted of Tregs sorted from blood. This receptor was identified in a human donor in good health. CDR3 protein: CAISGGPGADTQYF. In nucleotides, the CDR3 is TGTGCCATCAGTGGGGGGCCGGGCGCAGATACGCAGTATTTT.